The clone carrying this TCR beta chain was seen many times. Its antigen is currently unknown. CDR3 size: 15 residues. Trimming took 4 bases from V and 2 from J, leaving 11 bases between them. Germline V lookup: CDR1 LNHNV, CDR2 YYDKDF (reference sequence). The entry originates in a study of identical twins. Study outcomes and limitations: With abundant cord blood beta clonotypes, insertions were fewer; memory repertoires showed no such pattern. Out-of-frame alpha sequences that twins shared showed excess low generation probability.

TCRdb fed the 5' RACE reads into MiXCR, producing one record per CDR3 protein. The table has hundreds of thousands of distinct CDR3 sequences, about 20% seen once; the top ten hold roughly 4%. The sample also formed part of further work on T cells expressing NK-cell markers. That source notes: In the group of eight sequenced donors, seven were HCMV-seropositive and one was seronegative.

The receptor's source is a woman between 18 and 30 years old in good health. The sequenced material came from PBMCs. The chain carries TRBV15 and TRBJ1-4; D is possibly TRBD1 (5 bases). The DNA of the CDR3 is TGTGCCACCAGCACCGCCGGGGCGACTAATGAAAAACTGTTTTTT. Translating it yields CATSTAGATNEKLFF.